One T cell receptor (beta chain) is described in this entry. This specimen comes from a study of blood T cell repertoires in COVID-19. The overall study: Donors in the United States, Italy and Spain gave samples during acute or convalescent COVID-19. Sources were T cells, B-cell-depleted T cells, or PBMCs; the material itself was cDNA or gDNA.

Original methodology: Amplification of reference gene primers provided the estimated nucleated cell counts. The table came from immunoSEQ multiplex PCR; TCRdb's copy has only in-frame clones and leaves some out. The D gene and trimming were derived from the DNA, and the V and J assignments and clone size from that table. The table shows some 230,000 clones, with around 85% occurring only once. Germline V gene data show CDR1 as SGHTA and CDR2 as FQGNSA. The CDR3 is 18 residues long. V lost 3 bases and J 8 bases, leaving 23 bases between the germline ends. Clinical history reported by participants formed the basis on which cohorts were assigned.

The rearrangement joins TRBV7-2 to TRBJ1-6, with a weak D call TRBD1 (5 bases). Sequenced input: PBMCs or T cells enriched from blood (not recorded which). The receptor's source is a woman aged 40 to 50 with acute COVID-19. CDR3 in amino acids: CASSFRTPGLRRDSPLHF. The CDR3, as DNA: TGTGCCAGCAGCTTTAGAACTCCGGGACTCCGGAGGGATTCACCCCTCCACTTT.